These 3 T cell receptor beta chains were all obtained from the same sample, sequenced in a study of beta chain features in type 1 diabetes. Investigators reverse transcribed all isolated RNA, so they sequenced expressed TCRB transcripts. Profiling relied on immunoSEQ multiplex PCR, and the TCRdb table lists in-frame clones only, not all of them. The table has about 110,000 clones, 40% seen once. Sequenced input: stem cell memory CD4+ T cells from blood. The receptors derive from a woman between 18 and 29 years old in good health.

This clone was seen only a few times. The chain recombines TRBV5-1 with TRBJ2-1, with 7 positions matching TRBD1. Trimming cost V 3 bases and J 5 bases; bases outside gene matches: 17. CDR3 length: 18 residues. Germline V gene lookup returns CDR1 SGHRS and CDR2 YFSETQ. The CDR3 nucleotides are TGCGCCAGCAGCTCACTACGACAGGGTCCACGGTTCCACAATGAGCAGTTCTTC. Amino acids: CASSSLRQGPRFHNEQFF.

This clone showed up just a few times. The chain joins TRBV7-2 to TRBJ1-1; 8 bases align to TRBD1. The V gene end was trimmed by 6 bases and the J gene end by 1 base; junction bases not matched to a gene: 4. Germline CDR1 is SGHTA and CDR2 is FQGNSA. CDR3 length: 14 amino acids. In nucleotides, the CDR3 is TGTGCCAGCAGGCAAGACAGGGGGAACACTGAAGCTTTCTTT. Translated: CASRQDRGNTEAFF.

The chain couples TRBV7-2 to TRBJ2-5, with 10 bases aligning to TRBD2. The CDR3 loop spans 15 amino acids. The J segment lost 6 bases and the V segment lost 5 bases, leaving 9 bases of the junction unmatched. The germline V gene encodes CDR1 SGHTA and CDR2 FQGNSA. The CDR3 loop is CASSHPGLAIQTQYF. CDR3 DNA sequence: TGTGCCAGCAGCCATCCGGGACTAGCGATCCAGACCCAGTACTTC.